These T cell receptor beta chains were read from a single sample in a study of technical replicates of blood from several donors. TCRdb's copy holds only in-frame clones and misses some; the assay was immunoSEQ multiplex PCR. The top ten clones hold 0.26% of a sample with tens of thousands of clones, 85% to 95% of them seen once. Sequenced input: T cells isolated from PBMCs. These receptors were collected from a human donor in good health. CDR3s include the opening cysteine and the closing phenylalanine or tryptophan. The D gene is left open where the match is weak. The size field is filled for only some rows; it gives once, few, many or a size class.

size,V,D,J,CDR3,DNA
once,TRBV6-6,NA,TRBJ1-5,CASMPQDYRNQPQHF,TGTGCCAGTATGCCACAGGACTACCGCAATCAGCCCCAGCATTTT
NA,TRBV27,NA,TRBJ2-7,CASSLSPGAYEQYF,TGTGCCAGCAGTTTATCCCCTGGAGCCTACGAGCAGTACTTC
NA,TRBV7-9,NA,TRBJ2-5,CASSLGGRETQYF,TGTGCCAGCAGCTTAGGGGGGCGAGAGACCCAGTACTTC
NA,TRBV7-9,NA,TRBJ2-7,CASSSTREFMSEQYF,TGTGCCAGCAGCTCTACAAGGGAGTTTATGAGCGAGCAGTACTTC
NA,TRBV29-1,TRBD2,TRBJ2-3,CSVDGRQLAGGLTDTQYF,TGCAGCGTTGACGGCCGTCAGCTAGCGGGGGGGTTAACAGATACGCAGTATTTT
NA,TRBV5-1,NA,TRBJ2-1,CASSSDYQAYNEQFF,TGCGCCAGCAGCAGTGACTATCAAGCCTACAATGAGCAGTTCTTC
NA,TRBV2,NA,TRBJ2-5,CASIGVHEGSRETQYF,TGTGCCAGCATAGGAGTACATGAGGGTTCCAGGGAGACCCAGTACTTC
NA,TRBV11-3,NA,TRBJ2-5,CASSLEDFGTQETQYF,TGTGCCAGCAGCTTAGAAGATTTTGGGACACAAGAGACCCAGTACTTC
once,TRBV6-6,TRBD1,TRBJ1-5,CASSYSQGYQPQHF,TGTGCCAGCAGTTACTCACAGGGGTATCAGCCCCAGCATTTT
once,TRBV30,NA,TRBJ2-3,CAWTNSADTQYF,TGTGCCTGGACTAATAGCGCAGATACGCAGTATTTT
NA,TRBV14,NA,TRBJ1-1,CASSHRQSMNTEAFF,TGTGCCAGCAGCCATAGACAGAGCATGAACACTGAAGCTTTCTTT
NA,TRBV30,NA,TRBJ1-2,CAWGDGSSYGYTF,TGTGCCTGGGGGGATGGGAGCTCCTATGGCTACACCTTC
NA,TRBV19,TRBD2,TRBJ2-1,CASSPRTSGRLQSRSSYNEQFF,TGTGCCAGTAGTCCCCGGACTAGCGGGAGACTTCAATCGAGGAGCTCCTACAATGAGCAGTTCTTC
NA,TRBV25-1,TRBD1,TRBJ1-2,CASRGQGYYGYTF,TGTGCCAGCAGGGGACAGGGATACTATGGCTACACCTTC
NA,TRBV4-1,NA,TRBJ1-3,CASSHVSGPGNTIYF,TGCGCCAGCAGCCACGTCAGCGGGCCTGGAAACACCATATATTTT
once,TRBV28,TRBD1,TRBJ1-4,CASSPYTGQGVSTNEKLFF,TGTGCCAGCAGTCCCTATACGGGACAGGGCGTCTCAACTAATGAAAAACTGTTTTTT
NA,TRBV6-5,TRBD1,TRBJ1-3,CASSYDSTGRGNTIYF,TGTGCCAGCAGTTACGATTCGACAGGGAGAGGAAACACCATATATTTT
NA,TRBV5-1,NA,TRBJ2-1,CASSPSPGNRNNEQFF,TGCGCCAGCAGCCCCTCCCCGGGAAACCGTAACAATGAGCAGTTCTTC
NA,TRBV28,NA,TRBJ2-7,CASSEGRYEQYF,TGTGCCAGCAGTGAGGGGAGGTACGAGCAGTACTTC
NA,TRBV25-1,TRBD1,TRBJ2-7,CASSPGQGLYEQYF,TGTGCCAGCAGCCCGGGACAGGGGTTGTACGAGCAGTACTTC
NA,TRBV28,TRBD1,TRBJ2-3,CASSPRTGTADTQYF,TGTGCCAGCAGTCCCCGGACAGGGACAGCAGATACGCAGTATTTT
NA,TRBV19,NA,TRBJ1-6,CASSIGRVEHSPLHF,TGTGCCAGTAGTATAGGCAGGGTTGAACATTCACCCCTCCACTTT
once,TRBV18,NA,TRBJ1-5,CASSPLQGNQPQHF,TGTGCCAGCTCACCACTACAGGGCAATCAGCCCCAGCATTTT
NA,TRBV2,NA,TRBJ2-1,CASNTYNEQFF,TGTGCCAGCAACACCTACAATGAGCAGTTCTTC
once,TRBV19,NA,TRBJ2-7,CASSTGLEQYF,TGTGCCAGTAGTACAGGACTAGAGCAGTACTTC
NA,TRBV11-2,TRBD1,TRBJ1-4,CASSIWTGTTNEKLFF,TGTGCCAGCAGCATTTGGACAGGGACAACTAATGAAAAACTGTTTTTT
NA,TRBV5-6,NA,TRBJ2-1,CASAGPGGLNNEQFF,TGTGCCAGCGCTGGACCGGGGGGCCTGAACAATGAGCAGTTCTTC
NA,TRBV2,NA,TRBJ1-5,CASKDGQGSFNQPQHF,TGTGCCAGCAAGGACGGGCAGGGTAGTTTCAATCAGCCCCAGCATTTT
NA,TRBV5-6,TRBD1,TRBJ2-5,CASSLDRGVPETQYF,TGTGCCAGCAGCCTAGACAGGGGCGTACCCGAGACCCAGTACTTC
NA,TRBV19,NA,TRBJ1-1,CASSIEVATEAFF,TGTGCCAGTAGTATAGAGGTAGCTACTGAAGCTTTCTTT
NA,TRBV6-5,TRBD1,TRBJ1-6,CASSTGEITWPPLHF,TGTGCCAGCAGTACAGGGGAGATAACGTGGCCACCCCTCCACTTT
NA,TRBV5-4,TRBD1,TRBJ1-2,CASSLEGTVDSYGYTF,TGTGCCAGCAGCCTTGAGGGGACAGTCGACTCCTATGGCTACACCTTC
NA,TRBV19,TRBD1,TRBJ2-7,CASSIFGQGEEQYF,TGTGCCAGTAGTATATTCGGTCAGGGGGAGGAGCAGTACTTC
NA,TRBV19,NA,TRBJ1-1,CASSLRTDAFF,TGTGCCAGTAGTCTCCGGACAGATGCTTTCTTT
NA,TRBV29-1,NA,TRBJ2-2,CSVDRANTGELFF,TGCAGCGTTGATCGTGCGAACACCGGGGAGCTGTTTTTT
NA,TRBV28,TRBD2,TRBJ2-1,CASSVTSGSRNEQFF,TGTGCCAGCAGCGTCACTAGCGGGAGTAGGAATGAGCAGTTCTTC
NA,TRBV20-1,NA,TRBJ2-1,CSARLVNEQFF,TGCAGTGCTAGATTAGTTAATGAGCAGTTCTTC
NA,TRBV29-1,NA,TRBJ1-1,CSLENRKNTEAFF,TGCAGCTTGGAAAACAGGAAGAACACTGAAGCTTTCTTT
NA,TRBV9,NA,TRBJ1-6,CASSAGGLLNSPLHF,TGTGCCAGCAGCGCTGGGGGCCTCCTTAATTCACCCCTCCACTTT
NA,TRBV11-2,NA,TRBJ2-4,CASSSHQGPLAKNIQYF,TGTGCCAGCAGCTCACACCAGGGCCCCCTAGCCAAAAACATTCAGTACTTC
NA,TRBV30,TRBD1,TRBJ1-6,CAWEGQANSPLHF,TGTGCCTGGGAGGGACAGGCGAATTCACCCCTCCACTTT
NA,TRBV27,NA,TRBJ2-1,CASSLFAHNPGDYNEQFF,TGTGCCAGCAGTTTATTTGCCCACAATCCCGGGGACTACAATGAGCAGTTCTTC
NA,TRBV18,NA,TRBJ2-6,CASSVLEGTGANVLTF,TGTGCCAGCTCAGTATTAGAGGGAACCGGGGCCAACGTCCTGACTTTC
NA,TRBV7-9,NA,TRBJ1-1,CASSLAGGPGEAFF,TGTGCCAGCAGCTTAGCAGGAGGGCCGGGGGAAGCTTTCTTT
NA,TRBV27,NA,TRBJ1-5,CASSSGTLGNQPQHF,TGTGCCAGCAGTTCAGGGACACTGGGCAATCAGCCCCAGCATTTT
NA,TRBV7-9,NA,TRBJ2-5,CASSPRLQETQYF,TGTGCCAGCAGCCCCAGGTTACAAGAGACCCAGTACTTC
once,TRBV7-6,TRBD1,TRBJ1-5,CASSLGQGGGNQPQHF,TGTGCCAGCAGCTTAGGACAGGGGGGGGGTAATCAGCCCCAGCATTTT
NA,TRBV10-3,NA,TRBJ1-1,CAISRDTNTEAFF,TGTGCCATCAGTCGGGACACTAACACTGAAGCTTTCTTT
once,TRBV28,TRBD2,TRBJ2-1,CASEIWGGRANEQFF,TGTGCCAGCGAGATATGGGGCGGGAGGGCGAATGAGCAGTTCTTC
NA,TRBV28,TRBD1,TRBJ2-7,CAWGRQGAYEQYF,TGTGCCTGGGGGAGACAGGGGGCTTACGAGCAGTACTTC
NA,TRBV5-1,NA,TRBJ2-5,CASSLATGTIYGQETQYF,TGCGCCAGCAGCTTGGCTACGGGGACAATATACGGCCAAGAGACCCAGTACTTC